One and the same sample provided the 15 T cell receptor beta chains below, sequenced in a study of T cell repertoires in cytomegalovirus infection. Their antigen targets remain unknown. TCRdb re-derived calls from the reads in MiXCR, one entry per CDR3 protein. In the table there are 75,000 to 95,000 distinct CDR3 sequences, approximately 43% of which are singletons. This sample comprised CD8+ T cells from cultured PBMCs, obtained from culture after CMV antigen stimulation. All receptors come from a human donor in good health (CMV status not recorded). Some clones in this sample may be carry-over from other donors' samples.

In this sample, this clonotype turned up a few times. V and J are TRBV7-6 and TRBJ2-7, with D uncertain. With 0 bases removed from V and 2 bases from J, the gap between germline ends came to 11 bases. CDR3 length equals 15 residues. Germline CDR1 SGHVS, CDR2 FNYEAQ. CDR3 in amino acids: CASSLAQGPPYEQYF. CDR3 nucleotides: TGTGCCAGCAGCTTAGCGCAAGGGCCCCCCTACGAGCAGTACTTC.

In this sample, this clonotype turned up many times. The J gene is TRBJ2-3, the V gene TRBV7-2, with 10 bases that match TRBD2. Germline loops: CDR1 SGHTA, CDR2 FQGNSA. There are 15 residues in the CDR3. V was pared by 3 bases and J by 2 bases, with 2 bases of the junction left unmatched. The CDR3: CASSLTSGPTDTQYF. DNA of the CDR3: TGTGCCAGCAGCTTGACTAGCGGGCCCACAGATACGCAGTATTTT.

This clonotype was detected a few times. The chain recombines TRBV20-1 with TRBJ2-7; possible D gene TRBD2, 6 bases. CDR1 is DFQATT, CDR2 SNEGSKA, per germline (reference sequence). This CDR3 comprises 14 residues. Between the trimmed V and J ends, which lost 3 bases and 2 bases, there was a span of 14 bases. The CDR3 region is CSASGGALAYEQYF. For the CDR3, the DNA is TGCAGTGCTAGCGGCGGGGCCCTCGCCTACGAGCAGTACTTC.

The chain joins TRBV20-1 to TRBJ2-2; D gene ambiguous. The CDR3 spans 13 residues. Trimming removed 0 bases at V and 6 bases at J, with 8 bases between. Germline lookup yields CDR1 DFQATT and CDR2 SNEGSKA (reference sequence). In nucleotides, the CDR3 is TGCAGTGCTAGAGAAAGGTGGCCCGGGGAGCTGTTTTTT. This sequence encodes CSARERWPGELFF.

The rearrangement links TRBV29-1 to TRBJ2-3, with 10 nucleotides matching TRBD2. J was trimmed by 2 bases and V by 4 bases; bases with no gene match: 9. Germline V gene sequence: CDR1 SQVTM, CDR2 ANQGSEA. CDR3 size: 16 residues. The CDR3 DNA is TGCAGCGTTGGTTTAGCGGGAGGTCAATACACAGATACGCAGTATTTT. Its translation: CSVGLAGGQYTDTQYF.

V gene TRBV6-6 combines with J gene TRBJ2-3; 10 nucleotides line up with TRBD2. V was clipped by 0 bases and J by 1 base; unmatched bases: 7. The germline V gene encodes CDR1 MNHNY and CDR2 SVGAGI (reference sequence). This CDR3 comprises 18 residues. The CDR3 nucleotides are TGTGCCAGCAGTTACTCGAATAGCGGGGGGAAGCGCACAGATACGCAGTATTTT. Residues: CASSYSNSGGKRTDTQYF.

The rearrangement uses TRBV2 and TRBJ1-6; TRBD1 is a possible D gene (6 bases). The CDR3 is 14 residues long. Germline V gene sequence: CDR1 SNHLY, CDR2 FYNNEI. V was shortened by 9 bases and J by 10 bases, with 19 bases between the two germline ends. The CDR3 bases are TGTGCCAGGGCCGGAGGAGGCAGGGGATCACCCCTCCACTTT. Translated: CARAGGGRGSPLHF.

The chain links TRBV11-3 to TRBJ2-5; D might be TRBD1 or TRBD2, each matching 6 bases. V was cut by 5 bases and J by 5 bases, with 21 bases left in between. The CDR3 is made up of 16 amino acids. Germline-derived CDR1 and CDR2 are SGHNT and YENEEA. The CDR3 is CASSPGGLVSGETQYF. The CDR3, as DNA: TGTGCCAGCAGCCCCGGGGGCCTGGTTAGCGGCGAGACCCAGTACTTC.

The rearrangement links TRBV7-6 to TRBJ2-3; the D is unclear. This CDR3 spans 13 amino acids. Germline V CDR1 and CDR2: SGHVS, FNYEAQ. Trimming removed 5 bases from V and 2 bases from J, with 8 bases in between. This chain's CDR3 is CASSVAVTDTQYF. The CDR3 coding sequence is TGTGCCAGCAGCGTGGCCGTCACAGATACGCAGTATTTT.

The J gene is TRBJ2-7, the V gene TRBV6-1; possible D gene TRBD2, 5 bases. Germline V gene lookup returns CDR1 MNHNS and CDR2 SASEGT. V shed 5 bases and J shed 6 bases, with 11 bases lying between them. The CDR3 has 12 amino acids. The CDR3 DNA follows: TGTGCCAGCAGTTACGGCAGCGGCGAGCAGTACTTC. Translation gives CASSYGSGEQYF.

J is TRBJ2-1 and V is TRBV24-1, with D unclear. The V and J ends lost 0 bases and 0 bases respectively, with 8 bases between them. This CDR3 is built from 16 residues. Germline CDR1 and CDR2: KGHDR and SFDVKD. The CDR3 loop reads CATSDLSSNSYNEQFF. In DNA form, the CDR3 reads TGTGCCACCAGTGATTTGAGCTCGAACTCCTACAATGAGCAGTTCTTC.

This rearrangement joins TRBV28 to TRBJ1-2; no definite D call. V lost 6 bases, J lost 8 bases, and 16 bases lay in between. Germline lookup yields CDR1 MDHEN and CDR2 SYDVKM. The CDR3 length is 13 residues. The CDR3 coding sequence is TGTGCCAGCAGCCCCCCCGCAGTTGGGGGCTACACCTTC. It encodes CASSPPAVGGYTF.

This clonotype has only a few counts. The chain links TRBV12-3 or TRBV12-4 to TRBJ2-1; no clear D. The V end lost 3 bases, the J end lost 3 bases, and 6 bases lay between the germline ends. The length of the CDR3 is 13 residues. In nucleotides, the CDR3 is TGTGCCAGCAGTTTTGACCTCTACAATGAGCAGTTCTTC. This sequence encodes CASSFDLYNEQFF.

J is TRBJ2-4 and V is TRBV27; no clear D. The CDR3 totals 13 residues. The germline V and J ends were trimmed by 2 bases and 4 bases, with 6 bases remaining between them. Germline V CDR1 and CDR2: MNHEY, SMNVEV (reference sequence). CDR3 nucleotide sequence: TGTGCCAGCAGTTTAGGGCAAAAAAACATTCAGTACTTC. It yields the protein CASSLGQKNIQYF.

V and J are TRBV7-2 and TRBJ2-5; 11 bases are shared with TRBD1. The CDR3 contains 16 residues. The germline CDR1 and CDR2 sequences are SGHTA and FQGNSA. J was trimmed by 2 bases and V by 4 bases; bases with no gene match: 6. CDR3: CASSSGTGGGQETQYF. CDR3 nucleotide sequence: TGTGCCAGCAGCTCCGGGACAGGGGGTGGTCAAGAGACCCAGTACTTC.